The subject of this entry is one TCR beta chain. Its antigen is unidentified. This entry belongs to a study of cytomegalovirus exposure and HLA in healthy donors. V lost 6 bases, J lost 4 bases, and 5 bases stayed unmatched. CDR1 is LNHDA, CDR2 SQIVND, per germline (reference sequence). The CDR3 loop spans 13 amino acids. General study results and limits: For most TCR sequences rarity was the rule, although some public TCRs occurred in many donors. Common viral pathogens seemed, in a later analysis, to connect with several of the most significant clusters. Reportedly, TCR beta sequences accurately predicted HLA-A and HLA-B alleles in most subjects.

Primers for the PCR totalled 60 Vbeta and 13 Jbeta. TCRdb's table, derived via immunoSEQ multiplex PCR, lists solely in-frame clones and lacks some. The repertoire includes approximately 130,000 clones, roughly 88% of them detected once, and approximately 2.5% sits in the top ten. Material: PBMCs. The V gene is TRBV19, the J gene TRBJ1-2; 7 bases map to TRBD1. The sequence derives from a man between 45 and 60 years old in good health and CMV-seronegative. The CDR3 region is CASSLGQIYGYTF. CDR3 bases: TGTGCCAGTAGCCTGGGACAGATCTATGGCTACACCTTC.